These T cell receptor beta chains were read from a single sample in a study of T cell responses to AZD1222 COVID-19 vaccine. Only in-frame clones appear in the TCRdb table, and some are missing; sequencing was by immunoSEQ multiplex PCR. The repertoire includes tens of thousands of clones, around nine tenths of them detected once, and under 8.5% sits in the top ten. Sequenced here: peripheral blood, sampled on day 0 of AZD1222 vaccination. The receptors derive from an adult in good health. The CDR3 runs from the conserved cysteine through the conserved F or W. The D gene is left open where the match is weak. Part of the rows lack a size; the others show once, few, many or a class for expanded clones.

v_call: TRBV3-1/TRBV3-2
j_call: TRBJ2-1
d_call: TRBD1
clone_size: once
cdr3_nt: TGTGCCAGCAGCCAAGAAGGCCCATGGCAGGGGGAGTACAATGAGCAGTTCTTC
cdr3_aa: CASSQEGPWQGEYNEQFF

v_call: TRBV9
j_call: TRBJ2-7
d_call: TRBD2
clone_size: -
cdr3_nt: TGTGCCAGCAGCGCAACGGGAGGGTCCGCCTACGAGCAGTACTTC
cdr3_aa: CASSATGGSAYEQYF

v_call: TRBV19
j_call: TRBJ2-5
d_call: TRBD2
clone_size: -
cdr3_nt: TGTGCCAGTAGTCTTACTAGCGGCCAAGAGACCCAGTACTTC
cdr3_aa: CASSLTSGQETQYF

v_call: TRBV15
j_call: TRBJ1-5
d_call: TRBD1
clone_size: -
cdr3_nt: TGTGCCACCTCGGACAGGGATCAGCCCCAGCATTTT
cdr3_aa: CATSDRDQPQHF

v_call: TRBV28
j_call: TRBJ1-3
d_call: -
clone_size: -
cdr3_nt: TGTGCCAGCAGCCGACCTAGACAGTCTGGAAACACCATATATTTT
cdr3_aa: CASSRPRQSGNTIYF

v_call: TRBV6-4
j_call: TRBJ2-3
d_call: TRBD1
clone_size: -
cdr3_nt: TGTGCCAGCAGCCCTACAGGGGAGTCAGATACGCAGTATTTT
cdr3_aa: CASSPTGESDTQYF

v_call: TRBV7-9
j_call: TRBJ2-7
d_call: TRBD2
clone_size: -
cdr3_nt: TGTGCCAGCAGCGCGCTAGCGGGAGCTTCCCACGAGCAGTACTTC
cdr3_aa: CASSALAGASHEQYF

v_call: TRBV7-2
j_call: TRBJ1-5
d_call: -
clone_size: -
cdr3_nt: TGTGCCAGCAGCCCCCCCAATATGGGTCAGCCCCAGCATTTT
cdr3_aa: CASSPPNMGQPQHF

v_call: TRBV7-6
j_call: TRBJ2-5
d_call: TRBD2
clone_size: few
cdr3_nt: TGTGCCAGCAGAACGCTAGCGGGCCCCGAAGAGACCCAGTACTTC
cdr3_aa: CASRTLAGPEETQYF

v_call: TRBV6-1
j_call: TRBJ1-5
d_call: -
clone_size: -
cdr3_nt: TGTGCCAGCAGTGAAGTCAGAAATCAGCCCCAGCATTTT
cdr3_aa: CASSEVRNQPQHF

v_call: TRBV19
j_call: TRBJ1-2
d_call: -
clone_size: -
cdr3_nt: TGTGCCAGTAGGGCTGAAACAGGGAGAGGAGGCTACACCTTC
cdr3_aa: CASRAETGRGGYTF

v_call: TRBV6-2/TRBV6-3
j_call: TRBJ2-1
d_call: TRBD2
clone_size: -
cdr3_nt: TGTGCCAGCAGTTTGGTAGCGGGAGGCAATGAGCAGTTCTTC
cdr3_aa: CASSLVAGGNEQFF

v_call: TRBV29-1
j_call: TRBJ1-1
d_call: -
clone_size: -
cdr3_nt: TGCAGCGTTGAAGATCCGGGCAAATTGAACACTGAAGCTTTCTTT
cdr3_aa: CSVEDPGKLNTEAFF

v_call: TRBV5-8
j_call: TRBJ1-2
d_call: -
clone_size: -
cdr3_nt: TGTGCCAGCAGCCCTTCCCCGGGCTATGGCTACACCTTC
cdr3_aa: CASSPSPGYGYTF

v_call: TRBV10-3
j_call: TRBJ1-1
d_call: TRBD1
clone_size: -
cdr3_nt: TGTGCCATCAGTGAGGTTGAGGGGGCGGGCACTGAAGCTTTCTTT
cdr3_aa: CAISEVEGAGTEAFF

v_call: TRBV2
j_call: TRBJ1-1
d_call: TRBD1
clone_size: -
cdr3_nt: TGTGCCAGCAGCCGAGGGACAGGGGAATCAGCTTTCTTT
cdr3_aa: CASSRGTGESAFF

v_call: TRBV7-2
j_call: TRBJ2-7
d_call: TRBD2
clone_size: -
cdr3_nt: TGTGCCAGCAGCCGCAGACTAGCGGGAGCCTACGAGCAGTACTTC
cdr3_aa: CASSRRLAGAYEQYF

v_call: TRBV4-2
j_call: TRBJ2-1
d_call: -
clone_size: -
cdr3_nt: TGTGCCAGCAGCCAAATTCTCTTTTTAGCGGACAATGAGCAGTTCTTC
cdr3_aa: CASSQILFLADNEQFF

v_call: TRBV5-8
j_call: TRBJ2-7
d_call: -
clone_size: -
cdr3_nt: TGTGCCAGCAGCCGGAGCACCTACGAGCAGTACTTC
cdr3_aa: CASSRSTYEQYF

v_call: TRBV28
j_call: TRBJ1-3
d_call: -
clone_size: -
cdr3_nt: TGTGCCAGCAGTTTCCCTGGGGAAGGAAACACCATATATTTT
cdr3_aa: CASSFPGEGNTIYF

v_call: TRBV7-9
j_call: TRBJ1-1
d_call: -
clone_size: -
cdr3_nt: TGTGCCAGCAGAGAGGGACCCACTGAAGCTTTCTTT
cdr3_aa: CASREGPTEAFF

v_call: TRBV27
j_call: TRBJ1-2
d_call: -
clone_size: -
cdr3_nt: TGTGCCAGCAGTTCAGGGGTCTTCTATGGCTACACCTTC
cdr3_aa: CASSSGVFYGYTF

v_call: TRBV6-2/TRBV6-3
j_call: TRBJ2-7
d_call: -
clone_size: -
cdr3_nt: TGTGCCAGCAGTTACTCAGCGGGCGAGCAGTACTTC
cdr3_aa: CASSYSAGEQYF

v_call: TRBV6-1
j_call: TRBJ1-1
d_call: -
clone_size: -
cdr3_nt: TGTGCCAGCAGTGAAAGGGGATCGGAGAACACTGAAGCTTTCTTT
cdr3_aa: CASSERGSENTEAFF

v_call: TRBV28
j_call: TRBJ1-6
d_call: -
clone_size: -
cdr3_nt: TGTGCCAGCAGCGAAGGGGGGGGATATTCACCCCTCCACTTT
cdr3_aa: CASSEGGGYSPLHF

v_call: TRBV18
j_call: TRBJ2-1
d_call: TRBD2
clone_size: once
cdr3_nt: TGTGCCAGCTCCCGGGGACTAGCGGAATACAATGAGCAGTTCTTC
cdr3_aa: CASSRGLAEYNEQFF

v_call: TRBV7-9
j_call: TRBJ1-2
d_call: TRBD1
clone_size: -
cdr3_nt: TGTGCCAGCAGCCTGGGACAGGGGGGTGGCTACACCTTC
cdr3_aa: CASSLGQGGGYTF

v_call: TRBV18
j_call: TRBJ2-2
d_call: TRBD2
clone_size: few
cdr3_nt: TGTGCCAGCTCACCAGGGGTAGCGGGGGCCACCGGGGAGCTGTTTTTT
cdr3_aa: CASSPGVAGATGELFF

v_call: TRBV24-1
j_call: TRBJ1-2
d_call: TRBD1
clone_size: -
cdr3_nt: TGTGCCACCAGTGATGTCGACAGGGTCTATGGCTACACCTTC
cdr3_aa: CATSDVDRVYGYTF

v_call: TRBV24-1
j_call: TRBJ2-5
d_call: TRBD1
clone_size: -
cdr3_nt: TGTGCCACCAGTTCCGGGACAGGGGTGGTAGAGACCCAGTACTTC
cdr3_aa: CATSSGTGVVETQYF

v_call: TRBV29-1
j_call: TRBJ1-5
d_call: -
clone_size: -
cdr3_nt: TGCAGCGTTGGTTGGAGCAATCAGCCCCAGCATTTT
cdr3_aa: CSVGWSNQPQHF

v_call: TRBV4-2
j_call: TRBJ2-2
d_call: -
clone_size: -
cdr3_nt: TGTGCCAGCAGCGGCAAGTTCCTCACCGGGGAGCTGTTTTTT
cdr3_aa: CASSGKFLTGELFF

v_call: TRBV28
j_call: TRBJ1-4
d_call: -
clone_size: -
cdr3_nt: TGTGCCAGCAGTTCGGTCGGGACTAATGAAAAACTGTTTTTT
cdr3_aa: CASSSVGTNEKLFF

v_call: TRBV30
j_call: TRBJ2-3
d_call: -
clone_size: -
cdr3_nt: TGTGCCTGGAGTGTACGTTCCCTCACAGATACGCAGTATTTT
cdr3_aa: CAWSVRSLTDTQYF